The 27 T cell receptor beta chains below were found in one sample sequenced in a study of control samples from healthy donors and cancer patients. Clones were read by immunoSEQ multiplex PCR, and TCRdb kept only the in-frame ones, dropping some. Of about 40,000 clones listed, approximately 90% are singletons. Material: blood. These receptors all stem from a woman in her fifties or sixties in good health.

The chain couples TRBV11-1 to TRBJ1-6, with no clear D. The CDR3 contains 13 residues. Trimming stripped 1 base from V and 13 bases from J, with 11 bases between. Germline V lookup: CDR1 SGHAT, CDR2 FQDESV (reference sequence). The CDR3 sequence: CASSLVTDGPLHF. The CDR3 region has the DNA TGTGCCAGCAGCTTAGTTACGGATGGGCCCCTCCACTTT.

The count of this clone is one. The V gene is TRBV2, the J gene TRBJ1-3, with 11 bases matching TRBD1. There are 16 residues in the CDR3. In germline, CDR1 is SNHLY, CDR2 FYNNEI. Germline trimming cut 5 bases from V and 2 bases from J; bases unmatched to any gene: 5. Here the CDR3 reads CASSSRDRGTGNTIYF. In DNA, the CDR3 is TGTGCCAGCAGTTCTAGGGACAGGGGGACTGGAAACACCATATATTTT.

The chain joins TRBV20-1 to TRBJ2-1; D unclear. V lost 0 bases and J lost 3, with 0 bases in between. Germline-derived CDR1 and CDR2 are DFQATT and SNEGSKA (reference sequence). The CDR3 consists of 11 residues. The CDR3 sequence: CSARDYNEQFF. CDR3 sequence (DNA): TGCAGTGCTAGAGACTACAATGAGCAGTTCTTC.

This clone has only a few counts. The chain carries TRBV2 and TRBJ2-5, with 8 bases aligning to TRBD1. Trimming at V came to 6 bases and at J to 5 bases, leaving 5 bases not matched to a gene. The CDR3 covers 13 residues. Per germline, CDR1 SNHLY and CDR2 FYNNEI. The CDR3 sequence is CASRDRVGETQYF. The CDR3 DNA reads as TGTGCCAGCAGGGACAGGGTAGGCGAGACCCAGTACTTC. The variable domain in full, completed from reference TRBV2 and TRBJ2-5, reads EPEVTQTPSHQVTQMGQEVILRCVPISNHLYFYWYRQILGQKVEFLVSFYNNEISEKSEIFDDQFSVERPDGSNFTLKIRSTKLEDSAMYFCASRDRVGETQYFGPGTRLLVL.

The J gene is TRBJ1-1, the V gene TRBV6-1; no reliable D call. The CDR3 totals 14 residues. Germline CDR1 reads MNHNS; CDR2 reads SASEGT. V was trimmed by 1 base and J by 1 base, leaving 7 bases between them. Here the CDR3 reads CASSEGVGNTEAFF. The CDR3 nucleotides read TGTGCCAGCAGTGAAGGGGTCGGGAACACTGAAGCTTTCTTT.

A note on this clone: Additional DNA sequences in this sample encode the identical CDR3. This chain joins TRBV28 and TRBJ1-1; D uncertain. The CDR3 runs 13 residues. CDR1 and CDR2 from the germline V gene are MDHEN and SYDVKM. Trimming left V 3 bases short and J 1 base short, with 6 bases between. CDR3 sequence reads: CASSFVSNTEAFF. The DNA of the CDR3 is TGTGCCAGCAGTTTTGTATCGAACACTGAAGCTTTCTTT. The complete variable domain, with remaining parts taken from reference TRBV28 and TRBJ1-1, reads DVKVTQSSRYLVKRTGEKVFLECVQDMDHENMFWYRQDPGLGLRLIYFSYDVKMKEKGDIPEGYSVSREKKERFSLILESASTNQTSMYLCASSFVSNTEAFFGQGTRLTVV.

J is TRBJ1-1 and V is TRBV7-8; D is uncertain. This CDR3 contains 18 residues. Per the germline V gene, CDR1 is SGHVS and CDR2 is FQNEAQ. V was shortened by 1 base and J by 0 bases, with 18 bases between the two germline ends. CDR3 bases: TGTGCCAGCAGCTTAGGGAACGCACAGAGACTTATGAACACTGAAGCTTTCTTT. Translated: CASSLGNAQRLMNTEAFF. The full variable domain, with the rest looked up from reference TRBV7-8 and TRBJ1-1, is GAGVSQSPRYKVAKRGQDVALRCDPISGHVSLFWYQQALGQGPEFLTYFQNEAQLDKSGLPSDRFFAERPEGSVSTLKIQRTQQEDSAVYLCASSLGNAQRLMNTEAFFGQGTRLTVV.

J is TRBJ1-2 and V is TRBV6-2 or TRBV6-3; no definite D call. Trimming pared 4 bases from V and 4 bases from J, leaving 13 bases between. CDR3 length: 14 residues. CDR1 is MNHEY and CDR2 is SVGEGT in the germline V gene. For the CDR3, the DNA is TGTGCCAGCAGTTCAGGCCCGCTAGTCTATGGCTACACCTTC. Its translation is CASSSGPLVYGYTF.

The chain employs TRBV7-8 and TRBJ2-1; the match to TRBD2 covers 15 bases. CDR3 size: 19 residues. The junction had 13 bases not matched to a gene; V was cut back by 6 bases and J by 4 bases. The germline gives CDR1 SGHVS, CDR2 FQNEAQ. The CDR3 region is CASSRLRGGLAGGYNEQFF. The CDR3 bases are TGTGCCAGCAGTCGATTACGAGGAGGACTAGCGGGGGGGTACAATGAGCAGTTCTTC. Using reference TRBV7-8 and TRBJ2-1 for the parts outside the CDR3, the full variable domain is GAGVSQSPRYKVAKRGQDVALRCDPISGHVSLFWYQQALGQGPEFLTYFQNEAQLDKSGLPSDRFFAERPEGSVSTLKIQRTQQEDSAVYLCASSRLRGGLAGGYNEQFFGPGTRLTVL.

This sequence joins TRBV7-3 and TRBJ1-2; 7 nucleotides align to TRBD1. The ends lost 5 bases at V and 2 bases at J; junction bases unmatched: 2. In germline, CDR1 is SGHTA, CDR2 FQGTGA. The CDR3 contains 13 residues. CDR3 sequence reads: CASSPDRNYGYTF. Here the CDR3 DNA reads TGTGCCAGCAGCCCGGACAGGAACTATGGCTACACCTTC.

The V gene is TRBV7-2, the J gene TRBJ1-5, with D unclear. Trimming cost V 1 base and J 4 bases, with 5 bases left between them. This CDR3 has 13 amino acids. The germline V gene encodes CDR1 SGHTA and CDR2 FQGNSA. The CDR3 here is CASSLGPNQPQHF. In DNA, the CDR3 is TGTGCCAGCAGCTTAGGGCCGAATCAGCCCCAGCATTTT.

The chain carries TRBV7-3 and TRBJ2-2; 9 nucleotides line up with TRBD2. The CDR3 contains 17 residues. CDR1 SGHTA and CDR2 FQGTGA come from the germline V gene. V gave up 5 bases and J gave up 7 bases; unmatched junction bases: 14. Here the CDR3 reads CASSPLVAGAGGGELFF. Written as DNA, the CDR3 is TGTGCCAGCAGCCCCCTTGTAGCGGGGGCTGGAGGCGGGGAGCTGTTTTTT. Full variable domain (missing parts from reference TRBV7-3 and TRBJ2-2): GAGVSQTPSNKVTEKGKYVELRCDPISGHTALYWYRQSLGQGPEFLIYFQGTGAADDSGLPNDRFFAVRPEGSVSTLKIQRTERGDSAVYLCASSPLVAGAGGGELFFGEGSRLTVL.

The V and J genes are TRBV3-1 (or the pseudogene TRBV3-2) and TRBJ2-1, with 9 bases that match TRBD1. The CDR3 is 17 amino acids. J was trimmed by 7 bases and V by 1 base; bases with no gene match: 11. In germline, CDR1 is LGHDT, CDR2 YNNKEL (reference sequence). In DNA form, the CDR3 reads TGTGCCAGCAGCCAAGTGTTGGAGGGACAGGGTTTTAATGAGCAGTTCTTC. As protein: CASSQVLEGQGFNEQFF.

This chain uses TRBV9 with TRBJ1-2; D is perhaps TRBD1 (6 bases). V was pared by 0 bases and J by 4 bases, with 13 bases between. Germline-derived CDR1 and CDR2 are SGDLS and YYNGEE. This CDR3 has 15 amino acids. The CDR3 is CASSVEGGASYGYTF. As DNA, the CDR3 is TGTGCCAGCAGCGTAGAGGGGGGGGCCAGCTATGGCTACACCTTC.

For this clone: Other DNA sequences of this sample code for an identical CDR3. The chain uses TRBV5-4 and TRBJ2-1; 9 nucleotides match TRBD2. Unmatched junction bases numbered 3, after V lost 4 bases and J lost 1 base. Germline CDR1 reads SGHNT; CDR2 reads YYREEE (reference sequence). The CDR3 is 15 residues long. CDR3 loop: CASSTSGGSYNEQFF. The CDR3 nucleotides are TGTGCCAGCAGCACAAGCGGGGGGTCCTACAATGAGCAGTTCTTC.

CDR3 loop: CAWTRSGGSQETQYF. The DNA for the CDR3 is TGTGCCTGGACCCGGTCAGGGGGATCCCAAGAGACCCAGTACTTC. V gene TRBV30 combines with J gene TRBJ2-5; the match to TRBD1 covers 7 bases. The V and J ends lost 4 bases and 1 base, in that order; junction bases with no gene match: 9. Germline assignment: CDR1 GTSNPN and CDR2 SVGIG (reference sequence). The CDR3 totals 15 residues.

The chain uses TRBV7-8 and TRBJ1-6; no clear D. This CDR3 has 14 residues. V was shortened by 4 bases and J by 5 bases, with 9 bases between the two germline ends. The germline CDR1 and CDR2 sequences are SGHVS and FQNEAQ. In DNA form, the CDR3 reads TGTGCCAGCAGCTCGCAAGTGGATAATTCACCCCTCCACTTT. Amino acids: CASSSQVDNSPLHF.

The genes are TRBV28 and TRBJ1-5; possible D gene TRBD1, 5 bases. CDR1 MDHEN and CDR2 SYDVKM come from the germline V gene. The CDR3 spans 15 residues. V lost 7 bases, J lost 2 bases, and 15 bases lay in between. CDR3 sequence: CASIPPGTRNQPQHF. In DNA, the CDR3 is TGTGCCAGCATCCCCCCAGGGACTCGCAATCAGCCCCAGCATTTT.

CDR3 coding DNA: TGTGCCAGCAGCTTAAGACAGGGTGCAACTAATGAAAAACTGTTTTTT. It specifies CASSLRQGATNEKLFF. This chain connects TRBV7-9 to TRBJ1-4; 7 bases are shared with TRBD1. Per germline, CDR1 SEHNR and CDR2 FQNEAQ (reference sequence). The CDR3 runs to 16 residues. The junction had 3 bases not matched to a gene; V was cut back by 2 bases and J by 0 bases.

The chain couples TRBV28 to TRBJ1-5, with D tentatively TRBD1 (5 bases). CDR1 MDHEN and CDR2 SYDVKM come from the germline V gene. This CDR3 is 14 amino acids long. Trimming shortened V by 2 bases and J by 5 bases, and 10 bases separated the two germline ends. CDR3 loop: CASSLMDTYQPQHF. The CDR3 nucleotides read TGTGCCAGCAGTTTAATGGACACATATCAGCCCCAGCATTTT. The complete variable domain, with remaining parts taken from reference TRBV28 and TRBJ1-5, reads DVKVTQSSRYLVKRTGEKVFLECVQDMDHENMFWYRQDPGLGLRLIYFSYDVKMKEKGDIPEGYSVSREKKERFSLILESASTNQTSMYLCASSLMDTYQPQHFGDGTRLSIL.

V and J are TRBV29-1 and TRBJ1-2, with TRBD1 matching over 7 bases. There are 11 residues in the CDR3. Trimming at V came to 7 bases and at J to 7 bases, leaving 6 bases not matched to a gene. The germline gives CDR1 SQVTM, CDR2 ANQGSEA. The CDR3 sequence is CSDYRGGGYTF. The CDR3 DNA is TGCAGCGATTACAGGGGTGGTGGCTACACCTTC.

The chain recombines TRBV14 with TRBJ1-2; D gene ambiguous. The CDR3 length is 13 residues. The germline CDR1 and CDR2 sequences are SGHDN and FVKESK. V was trimmed by 0 bases and J by 5 bases, leaving 7 bases between them. The CDR3 nucleotides read TGTGCCAGCAGCCAAGATTTAGGTTATGGCTACACCTTC. It specifies CASSQDLGYGYTF.

V usage is TRBV18 and J usage is TRBJ1-2; 8 nucleotides match TRBD1. The junction had 13 bases not matched to a gene; V was cut back by 6 bases and J by 4 bases. In germline, CDR1 is KGHSH, CDR2 LQKENI. The CDR3 is made up of 16 amino acids. CDR3 residues: CASSRSDRAVIYGYTF. The CDR3 DNA is TGTGCCAGCTCCCGATCGGACAGGGCTGTTATCTATGGCTACACCTTC.

This clone came up once. The rearrangement links TRBV7-8 to TRBJ1-3; no clear D gene. Germline V gene lookup returns CDR1 SGHVS and CDR2 FQNEAQ. This CDR3 comprises 16 residues. Trimming pared 5 bases from V and 0 bases from J, leaving 14 bases between. The CDR3 here is CASSAGVATSGNTIYF. CDR3 in DNA: TGTGCCAGCAGCGCAGGAGTAGCGACCTCTGGAAACACCATATATTTT.

The chain joins TRBV7-2 to TRBJ1-3; D is unclear. V shed 5 bases and J shed 0 bases, with 14 bases lying between them. Germline V gene sequence: CDR1 SGHTA, CDR2 FQGNSA. This CDR3 is 16 amino acids long. DNA of the CDR3: TGTGCCAGCAGCCCCCAGACCGCGCTCTCTGGAAACACCATATATTTT. It is translated as CASSPQTALSGNTIYF.

The chain combines TRBV3-1 (or the pseudogene TRBV3-2) with TRBJ1-1; D remains unclear. This CDR3 region has 12 residues. The V end lost 0 bases, the J end lost 3 bases, and 2 bases lay between the germline ends. Looked up from germline, CDR1 is LGHDT and CDR2 is YNNKEL (reference sequence). The CDR3 DNA follows: TGTGCCAGCAGCCAAGATCACACTGAAGCTTTCTTT. Its protein product is CASSQDHTEAFF.

The chain employs TRBV18 and TRBJ1-5, with a tentative D call TRBD1 (6 bases). Germline CDR1 and CDR2: KGHSH and LQKENI. V dropped 5 bases and J dropped 0 bases, with 14 bases sitting between them. The CDR3 loop spans 16 amino acids. The CDR3 region has the DNA TGTGCCAGCTCAACGCGGACAGAGACTAGCAATCAGCCCCAGCATTTT. Translation: CASSTRTETSNQPQHF.